This TCR beta chain is from a study of T cells in Graves' hyperthyroidism and ophthalmopathy. Study-level points and caveats: Clonotypes that were expanded in thyroid above 0.001 mostly appeared in blood too.

The TCR beta CDR3 regions underwent amplification using RNA transcripts as the source. The primer set for the first-round RT-PCR of the TCR CDR3 was HTBI. From the multiplex PCR reads, TCRdb called clonotypes with MiXCR, one entry per CDR3 protein. The sample has about 570,000 distinct CDR3 sequences; about 45% are singletons. As concerns this clonotype: Antigen unknown.

Clinical symptoms, serum thyroxine and TRAb, thyroid ultrasound and orbital computed tomography were used for the diagnoses. V dropped 7 bases and J dropped 6 bases, with 10 bases sitting between them. From germline, CDR1 is SGHRS and CDR2 YFSETQ. This CDR3 has 12 amino acids. The clonotype was recovered from an adult woman with Graves' disease, either hyperthyroidism or ophthalmopathy (not recorded which). Material for sequencing was peripheral blood or thyroid tissue (not recorded which). This rearrangement joins TRBV5-1 to TRBJ2-2, with D maybe TRBD2 (6 bases). The CDR3 DNA follows: TGCGCCAGCCAGGAGCGGGCCGGGGAGCTGTTTTTT. Residues: CASQERAGELFF.